The subject of this entry is one T cell receptor (beta chain). The data were taken from a study of blood T cell repertoires in COVID-19. Study-wide background: Collection of acute and convalescent COVID-19 samples took place in the United States, Italy and Spain.

Cohort placement rested on clinical history that participants reported themselves. Authors' methods: The assay estimated nucleated cells by amplifying reference gene primers. Clones were read by immunoSEQ multiplex PCR, and TCRdb kept only the in-frame ones, dropping some. V and J calls and clone size follow that table, whereas D and trimming were derived from the DNA. The sample lists roughly 250,000 clones; roughly 90% were seen once. Sequenced sample: PBMCs or T cells enriched from blood (not recorded which). The sequence came from a woman aged 30 to 39 with acute COVID-19.

CDR3 loop: CASSFNSAGRGDGNQPQHF. CDR3 nucleotide sequence: TGTGCCAGCAGCTTTAACTCGGCAGGGCGCGGGGACGGCAATCAGCCCCAGCATTTT. This sequence joins TRBV11-2 and TRBJ1-5, with TRBD1 as a possible D gene (5 bases). From germline, CDR1 is SGHAT and CDR2 FQNNGV. The CDR3 runs 19 residues. V was pared by 3 bases and J by 2 bases, with 23 bases between.